Presented here are 12 T cell receptor beta chains from one specimen sequenced in a study of blood T cell repertoires in COVID-19. Data came from immunoSEQ multiplex PCR; TCRdb stores just in-frame clones and leaves some out. The table shows around 120,000 clones, with 70% to 85% occurring only once. Sequencing was done on a sample of peripheral blood. Receptors originate from a man aged 70 or older with active or convalescent COVID-19.

The V and J genes are TRBV18 and TRBJ2-1; 11 bases align to TRBD1. In germline, CDR1 is KGHSH, CDR2 LQKENI. Trimming took 3 bases from V and 8 from J; bases not matched to a gene: 9. The CDR3 has 16 residues. DNA of the CDR3: TGTGCCAGCTCACCGTCCGGGACAGGGGGACCCCATGAGCAGTTCTTC. This codes for CASSPSGTGGPHEQFF.

This clone was seen only a few times. The chain joins TRBV5-1 to TRBJ1-1; 10 bases agree with TRBD1. Germline-derived CDR1 and CDR2 are SGHRS and YFSETQ. The V gene end was trimmed by 6 bases and the J gene end by 4 bases; junction bases not matched to a gene: 6. This CDR3 region has 14 residues. This chain's CDR3 is CASTQGQGTTEAFF. DNA of the CDR3: TGCGCCAGCACGCAGGGACAGGGGACCACTGAAGCTTTCTTT.

The rearrangement uses TRBV7-2 and TRBJ2-7, with D perhaps TRBD2 (6 bases). The CDR3 has 15 residues. Trimming cost V 3 bases and J 4 bases, with 16 bases left between them. In germline, CDR1 is SGHTA, CDR2 FQGNSA. Here the CDR3 DNA reads TGTGCCAGCAGCTTTGTAGCGGAGTTCGAATACGAGCAGTACTTC. This sequence encodes CASSFVAEFEYEQYF.

CDR3 residues: CASSLVGQGSAFF. The CDR3 bases are TGTGCCAGCAGTTTAGTGGGACAGGGATCAGCTTTCTTT. This chain joins TRBV12-3 or TRBV12-4 and TRBJ1-1, with TRBD1 matching over 9 bases. Losses at the gene ends were 1 base for V and 10 bases for J; bases not matched to a gene: 4. The CDR3 totals 13 residues.

Concerning this clone itself: One end of the junction varies from germline; a read error may be responsible. The chain joins TRBV5-4 to TRBJ1-1; TRBD1 matches at 8 bases. Germline assignment: CDR1 SGHNT and CDR2 YYREEE (reference sequence). This CDR3 has 16 amino acids. In nucleotides, the CDR3 is TGTGCCAGCAGCCCGCTAAGGGGACAGGTGAAGACTGAAGCTTTCTTT. Encoded protein: CASSPLRGQVKTEAFF.

The V and J genes are TRBV28 and TRBJ1-5; 10 nucleotides line up with TRBD1. V lost 4 bases and J lost 5; bases outside the gene matches: 8. Germline V gene sequence: CDR1 MDHEN, CDR2 SYDVKM. The CDR3 consists of 16 residues. The CDR3 region is CASSYSGTGDHQPQHF. In nucleotides, the CDR3 is TGTGCCAGCAGTTACTCCGGGACAGGGGACCATCAGCCCCAGCATTTT.

The rearrangement uses TRBV30 and TRBJ1-3, with D possibly matching TRBD1 (6 bases). In germline, CDR1 is GTSNPN, CDR2 SVGIG (reference sequence). V dropped 3 bases and J dropped 4 bases, with 10 bases sitting between them. CDR3 length: 13 amino acids. The CDR3 loop reads CAWSPGQGNTIYF. CDR3 nucleotide sequence: TGTGCCTGGAGCCCCGGACAGGGAAACACCATATATTTT.

V gene TRBV13 combines with J gene TRBJ1-1, with TRBD1 identical over 7 bases. CDR3 length: 15 residues. Germline V lookup: CDR1 PRHDT, CDR2 FYEKMQ (reference sequence). The V gene end was trimmed by 6 bases and the J gene end by 3 bases; junction bases not matched to a gene: 10. The CDR3 here is CASSGHLTGDTEAFF. Written as DNA, the CDR3 is TGTGCCAGCAGTGGACACCTCACAGGGGACACTGAAGCTTTCTTT.

V usage is TRBV18 and J usage is TRBJ2-7; the match to TRBD2 covers 8 bases. The V and J ends lost 0 bases and 6 bases, in that order; junction bases with no gene match: 7. Germline V gene data show CDR1 as KGHSH and CDR2 as LQKENI. The CDR3 spans 15 residues. DNA for the CDR3: TGTGCCAGCTCACCACCCAGCGGGAGTACCATCGAGCAGTACTTC. Amino acid sequence: CASSPPSGSTIEQYF.

This clone was observed a handful of times. The V and J genes are TRBV27 and TRBJ1-6; possible D gene TRBD1, 5 bases. The ends were cut back, 4 bases at V and 9 bases at J, with 16 bases in the middle. CDR1 MNHEY and CDR2 SMNVEV come from the germline V gene (reference sequence). The CDR3 length is 15 residues. CDR3 DNA: TGTGCCAGCAGTTGGGGGAGGGGAGGTACTTCACCCCTCCACTTT. This encodes CASSWGRGGTSPLHF.

The gene calls are TRBV7-9 and TRBJ2-7; no reliable D call. Germline lookup yields CDR1 SEHNR and CDR2 FQNEAQ (reference sequence). The V gene lost 2 bases and the J gene lost 0 bases, with 14 bases spanning the gap. The CDR3 covers 16 residues. CDR3 sequence: CASSLNMGYSSYEQYF. The CDR3 nucleotides read TGTGCCAGCAGCTTAAACATGGGCTACAGCTCCTACGAGCAGTACTTC.

This sequence joins TRBV4-2 and TRBJ1-2; possible D gene TRBD1, 6 bases. The CDR3 spans 15 residues. V dropped 3 bases and J dropped 5 bases, with 16 bases sitting between them. Germline CDR1 is LGHNA and CDR2 is YNFKEQ. The CDR3 sequence is CASSHAGTTLYGYTF. Here the CDR3 DNA reads TGTGCCAGCAGCCACGCCGGGACAACCCTATATGGCTACACCTTC.